Below are 16 T cell receptor beta chains sequenced from a single sample in a study of shared clonotypes between healthy human individuals. The table came from immunoSEQ multiplex PCR; TCRdb's copy has only in-frame clones and leaves some out. Among roughly 1,100,000 clones listed, around four fifths were seen once. What was sequenced was memory CD4+ T cells sorted from blood. Subset indicated: CD45RA-negative fraction. The receptors were sampled from a man between 18 and 35 years old in good health.

The rearrangement joins TRBV7-3 to TRBJ2-3; 9 positions agree with TRBD1. Germline V gene lookup returns CDR1 SGHTA and CDR2 FQGTGA. The CDR3 has 15 amino acids. V trimming: 5 bases; J trimming: 0 bases; junction bases outside the gene matches: 3. The CDR3 coding sequence is TGTGCCAGCAGCCCGGGACAGGGAAGCACAGATACGCAGTATTTT. Protein product: CASSPGQGSTDTQYF.

This clone was detected ten times or more. The gene calls are TRBV6-1 and TRBJ1-5; D might be TRBD1 (6 bases). Trimming shortened V by 4 bases and J by 0 bases, and 13 bases separated the two germline ends. CDR1 is MNHNS and CDR2 is SASEGT in the germline V gene. This CDR3 comprises 16 residues. The CDR3 DNA sequence: TGTGCCAGCAGTGGGAGATCAGGGGTTAGCAATCAGCCCCAGCATTTT. It is translated as CASSGRSGVSNQPQHF.

This sequence joins TRBV19 and TRBJ2-1, with TRBD2 matching 10 bases. Unmatched junction bases numbered 15, after V lost 6 bases and J lost 4 bases. The CDR3 covers 18 residues. Germline V lookup: CDR1 LNHDA, CDR2 SQIVND (reference sequence). This chain's CDR3 is CASRLTSGFRYEYNEQFF. The CDR3, as DNA: TGTGCCAGTAGGCTGACTAGCGGGTTCAGATATGAGTACAATGAGCAGTTCTTC.

A few counts support this clone. CDR3 DNA: TGTGCTAGTGGTCCGTCGGTAAGGGACACTGAAGCTTTCTTT. Protein sequence: CASGPSVRDTEAFF. The chain joins TRBV12-5 to TRBJ1-1; D remains ambiguous. The CDR3 runs 14 residues. Germline V CDR1 and CDR2: LGHNT, FRNRAP. V shed 5 bases and J shed 3 bases, with 13 bases lying between them.

This chain joins TRBV7-9 and TRBJ2-3, with D perhaps given as TRBD1 or TRBD2 (5 bases each). Trimming cost V 2 bases and J 2 bases, with 8 bases left between them. This CDR3 is 14 amino acids long. Germline lookup yields CDR1 SEHNR and CDR2 FQNEAQ (reference sequence). The CDR3: CASSLRGTTDTQYF. Written as DNA, the CDR3 is TGTGCCAGCAGCTTAAGAGGGACCACAGATACGCAGTATTTT.

This rearrangement joins TRBV7-2 to TRBJ2-3, with TRBD1 identical over 8 bases. V trimming: 11 bases; J trimming: 1 base; junction bases outside the gene matches: 5. In germline, CDR1 is SGHTA, CDR2 FQGNSA. The CDR3 sequence is 13 residues long. CDR3 sequence reads: CACSTGGTDTQYF. As DNA, the CDR3 is TGTGCCTGCTCGACAGGGGGCACAGATACGCAGTATTTT.

CDR3 nucleotides: TGCGCCAGCAGCCAAGACGGGGCTAGCGGGAGGGCCTGGACAGATACGCAGTATTTT. This encodes CASSQDGASGRAWTDTQYF. The rearrangement links TRBV4-3 to TRBJ2-3; 12 bases align to TRBD2. Germline V gives CDR1 LGHNA, CDR2 YSLEER. The CDR3 has 19 amino acids. The V segment lost 0 bases and the J segment 3 bases; nucleotides outside the gene matches: 10.

This clone was observed a handful of times. This chain joins TRBV27 and TRBJ1-1; D not resolved. V lost 3 bases and J 2 bases, leaving 7 bases between the germline ends. The CDR3 spans 13 residues. Germline loops: CDR1 MNHEY, CDR2 SMNVEV (reference sequence). CDR3 nucleotides: TGTGCCAGCAGTTTGTGGGGAAACACTGAAGCTTTCTTT. Amino acid sequence: CASSLWGNTEAFF.

The chain has TRBV7-2 and TRBJ2-3; D may be TRBD1 or TRBD2 (5 bases each). Germline lookup yields CDR1 SGHTA and CDR2 FQGNSA. V dropped 6 bases and J dropped 0 bases, with 19 bases sitting between them. The CDR3 has 17 amino acids. For the CDR3, the DNA is TGTGCCAGCAGTTACGGTCAGGGAGACGCGAGCACAGATACGCAGTATTTT. Amino acid sequence: CASSYGQGDASTDTQYF.

The chain combines TRBV6-1 with TRBJ2-6; D gene uncertain. CDR3 size: 15 residues. V lost 4 bases to trimming and J lost 4 bases, with 11 bases between them. Germline values: CDR1 MNHNS, CDR2 SASEGT. The CDR3 DNA reads TGTGCCAGCAGTGGTAGTCGGACCGGGGCCAACGTCCTGACTTTC. This translates into CASSGSRTGANVLTF.

The V gene is TRBV5-1, the J gene TRBJ2-1, with D maybe TRBD2 (6 bases). V lost 5 bases to trimming and J lost 9 bases, with 15 bases between them. Germline CDR1 and CDR2: SGHRS and YFSETQ. This CDR3 is built from 13 residues. The CDR3 bases are TGCGCCAGCAGATGGGGAGGTTTGGGTGAGCAGTTCTTC. This codes for CASRWGGLGEQFF.

The V and J genes are TRBV19 and TRBJ1-1, with 7 positions matching TRBD1. Looked up from germline, CDR1 is LNHDA and CDR2 is SQIVND (reference sequence). This CDR3 contains 14 residues. V lost 5 bases and J lost 8; bases outside the gene matches: 11. The CDR3 region has the DNA TGTGCCAGTAGTGCCACAGGGGTTCGGGAAGAAGCTTTCTTT. Encoded protein: CASSATGVREEAFF.

This clone was observed a handful of times. The chain uses TRBV7-9 and TRBJ1-6; TRBD1 agrees at 7 bases. The CDR3 length is 14 residues. From germline, CDR1 is SEHNR and CDR2 FQNEAQ (reference sequence). J lost 7 bases, V lost 5 bases, and 5 bases had no gene match. The CDR3 loop is CASSRTGQNSPLHF. CDR3 in DNA: TGTGCCAGCAGCCGCACGGGACAGAATTCACCCCTCCACTTT.

In its sample, this clone was seen a few times. This chain uses TRBV19 with TRBJ1-1; D is undetermined. Trimming removed 11 bases at V and 0 bases at J, with 13 bases between. The CDR3 is 13 residues long. Germline CDR1 reads LNHDA; CDR2 reads SQIVND (reference sequence). CDR3 sequence (DNA): TGTGCCTCCAAGGAGAGGGTGAACACTGAAGCTTTCTTT. This gives the protein CASKERVNTEAFF.

In DNA form, the CDR3 reads TGTGCCAGCAGTACCGGGACGACGAAAGAGACCCAGTACTTC. As protein: CASSTGTTKETQYF. The rearrangement uses TRBV6-1 and TRBJ2-5, with D perhaps assigned TRBD1 or TRBD2 (5 bases each). The germline gives CDR1 MNHNS, CDR2 SASEGT. This CDR3 region has 14 residues. V gave up 5 bases and J gave up 3 bases, with 13 bases separating them.

This chain links TRBV30 with TRBJ1-1; possible D gene TRBD1, 5 bases. This CDR3 region has 14 residues. Per germline, CDR1 GTSNPN and CDR2 SVGIG (reference sequence). The CDR3 protein is CATRQSPSNTEAFF. CDR3 sequence (DNA): TGTGCGACCCGACAGTCGCCATCGAACACTGAAGCTTTCTTT.